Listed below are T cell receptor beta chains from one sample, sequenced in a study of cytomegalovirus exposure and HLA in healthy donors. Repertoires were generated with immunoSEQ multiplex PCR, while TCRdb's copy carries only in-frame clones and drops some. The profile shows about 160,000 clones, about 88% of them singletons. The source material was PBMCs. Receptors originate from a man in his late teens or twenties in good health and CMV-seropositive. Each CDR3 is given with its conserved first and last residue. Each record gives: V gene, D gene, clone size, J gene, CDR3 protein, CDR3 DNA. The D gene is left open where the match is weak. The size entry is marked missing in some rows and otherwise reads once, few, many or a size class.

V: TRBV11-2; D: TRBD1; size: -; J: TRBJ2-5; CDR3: CASSLGSGTGYQETQYF; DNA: TGTGCCAGCAGCTTAGGCTCCGGGACAGGGTACCAAGAGACCCAGTACTTC
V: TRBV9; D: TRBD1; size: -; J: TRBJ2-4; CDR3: CASSAPGTGKNIQYF; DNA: TGTGCCAGCAGCGCCCCCGGGACAGGGAAAAACATTCAGTACTTC
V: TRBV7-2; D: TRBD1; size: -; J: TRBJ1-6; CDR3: CASSLLQGSNSPLHF; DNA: TGTGCCAGCAGCTTATTACAGGGGAGTAATTCACCCCTCCACTTT
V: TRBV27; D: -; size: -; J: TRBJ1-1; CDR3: CASSLRAGSMNTEAFF; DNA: TGTGCCAGCAGTTTAAGAGCTGGGAGCATGAACACTGAAGCTTTCTTT
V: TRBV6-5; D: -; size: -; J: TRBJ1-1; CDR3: CASRNGGNTEAFF; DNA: TGTGCCAGCAGGAACGGAGGTAACACTGAAGCTTTCTTT
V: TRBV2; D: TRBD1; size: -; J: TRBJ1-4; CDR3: CASAGTENEKLFF; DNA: TGTGCCAGCGCCGGGACAGAGAATGAAAAACTGTTTTTT
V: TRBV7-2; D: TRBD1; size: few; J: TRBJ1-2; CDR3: CASSLVGFGTGEGGYTF; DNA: TGTGCCAGCAGCTTAGTCGGCTTTGGGACAGGGGAGGGTGGCTACACCTTC
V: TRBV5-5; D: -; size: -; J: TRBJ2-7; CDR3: CASSFLHEQYF; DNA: TGTGCCAGCAGCTTTCTCCACGAGCAGTACTTC
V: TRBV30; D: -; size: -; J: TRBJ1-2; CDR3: CAWTLSAGYTF; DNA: TGTGCCTGGACGCTTAGTGCTGGCTACACCTTC
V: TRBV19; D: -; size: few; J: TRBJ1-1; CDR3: CASNPGGNTEAFF; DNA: TGTGCCAGTAATCCCGGGGGGAACACTGAAGCTTTCTTT
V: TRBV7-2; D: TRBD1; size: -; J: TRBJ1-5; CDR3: CASSFLGQGSQPQHF; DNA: TGTGCCAGCAGCTTTCTCGGACAGGGGTCACAGCCCCAGCATTTT
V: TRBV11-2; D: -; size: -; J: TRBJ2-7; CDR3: CASSLGSSYEQYF; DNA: TGTGCCAGCAGCTTAGGCAGTTCCTACGAGCAGTACTTC
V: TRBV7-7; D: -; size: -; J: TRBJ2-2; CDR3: CASSLTGGVVGELFF; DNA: TGTGCCAGCAGCTTAACCGGCGGAGTAGTCGGGGAGCTGTTTTTT
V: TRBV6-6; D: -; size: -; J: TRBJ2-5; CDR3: CASSYSFAETQYF; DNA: TGTGCCAGCAGTTACTCGTTTGCGGAGACCCAGTACTTC
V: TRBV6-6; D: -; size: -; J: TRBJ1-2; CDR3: CASSYGGGNYGYTF; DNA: TGTGCCAGCAGTTACGGGGGGGGAAACTATGGCTACACCTTC
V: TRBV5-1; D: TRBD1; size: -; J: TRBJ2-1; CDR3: CASSLAQGAYNEQFF; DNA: TGCGCCAGCAGCTTGGCTCAGGGGGCATACAATGAGCAGTTCTTC
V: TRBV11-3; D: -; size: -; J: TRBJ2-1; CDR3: CASSLDFYNEQFF; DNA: TGTGCCAGCAGCTTAGACTTTTACAATGAGCAGTTCTTC
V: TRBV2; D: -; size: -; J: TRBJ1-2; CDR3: CASSVQGRGLYGYTF; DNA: TGTGCCAGCAGTGTTCAGGGAAGGGGTCTCTATGGCTACACCTTC
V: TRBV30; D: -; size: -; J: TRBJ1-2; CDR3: CAWSPTGTNHYGYTF; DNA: TGTGCCTGGAGTCCGACCGGGACAAACCACTATGGCTACACCTTC
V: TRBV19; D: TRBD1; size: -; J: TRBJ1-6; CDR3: CASSNRDSNSPLHF; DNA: TGTGCCAGTAGTAACCGGGACAGCAATTCACCCCTCCACTTT
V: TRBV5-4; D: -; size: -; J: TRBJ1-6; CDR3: CASSLGSGSYNSPLHF; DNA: TGTGCCAGCAGCTTGGGATCAGGCTCCTATAATTCACCCCTCCACTTT
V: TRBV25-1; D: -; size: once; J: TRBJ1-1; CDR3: CASSGVGTEAFF; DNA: TGTGCCAGCTCAGGGGTGGGCACTGAAGCTTTCTTT
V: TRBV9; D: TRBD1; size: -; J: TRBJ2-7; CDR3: CASSGTGGEQYF; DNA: TGTGCCAGCAGCGGGACAGGTGGCGAGCAGTACTTC
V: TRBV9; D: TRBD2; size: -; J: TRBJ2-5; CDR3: CASSPYSGEETQYF; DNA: TGTGCCAGCAGCCCCTATAGCGGGGAAGAGACCCAGTACTTC
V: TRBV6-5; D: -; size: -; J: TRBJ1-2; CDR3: CASSHRGGNYGYTF; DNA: TGTGCCAGCAGCCACCGGGGAGGGAACTATGGCTACACCTTC
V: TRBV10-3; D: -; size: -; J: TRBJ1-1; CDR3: CAISKDKNTEAFF; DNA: TGTGCCATCAGTAAGGACAAGAACACTGAAGCTTTCTTT
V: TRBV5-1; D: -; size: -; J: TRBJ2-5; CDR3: CASSLGAVNQETQYF; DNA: TGCGCCAGCAGCTTGGGTGCGGTTAACCAAGAGACCCAGTACTTC
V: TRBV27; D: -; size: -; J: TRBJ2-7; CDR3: CASSLGDEQYF; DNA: TGTGCCAGCAGTTTAGGAGACGAGCAGTACTTC
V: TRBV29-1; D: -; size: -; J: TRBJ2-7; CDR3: CSVDLQGTYEQYF; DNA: TGCAGCGTTGACTTGCAGGGAACCTACGAGCAGTACTTC
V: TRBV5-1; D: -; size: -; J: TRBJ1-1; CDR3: CASSLGQSNTEAFF; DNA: TGCGCCAGCAGCTTGGGACAGTCGAACACTGAAGCTTTCTTT
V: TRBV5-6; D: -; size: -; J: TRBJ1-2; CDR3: CASSLLTRGGDYGYTF; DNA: TGTGCCAGCAGCTTGCTAACCCGGGGGGGGGACTATGGCTACACCTTC
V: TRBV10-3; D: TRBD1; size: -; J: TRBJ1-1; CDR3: CAISGTVQATEAFF; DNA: TGTGCCATCTCTGGGACAGTCCAAGCCACTGAAGCTTTCTTT
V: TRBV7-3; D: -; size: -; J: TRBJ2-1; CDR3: CASSLAGSSSYNEQFF; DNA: TGTGCCAGCAGCCTGGCGGGCAGCAGCTCCTACAATGAGCAGTTCTTC
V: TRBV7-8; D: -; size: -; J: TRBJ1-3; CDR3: CASTPLGAAGNTIYF; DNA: TGTGCCAGCACCCCTCTGGGGGCGGCAGGAAACACCATATATTTT
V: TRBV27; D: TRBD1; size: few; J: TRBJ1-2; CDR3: CASSPSGTGTTDYGYTF; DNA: TGTGCCAGCAGTCCCTCCGGGACAGGGACCACAGACTATGGCTACACCTTC
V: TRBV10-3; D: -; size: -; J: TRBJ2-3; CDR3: CAINQGEGDTQYF; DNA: TGTGCCATCAACCAGGGTGAAGGAGATACGCAGTATTTT
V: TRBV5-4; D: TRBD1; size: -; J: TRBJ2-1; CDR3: CASSREPGQGAYNEQFF; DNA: TGTGCCAGCAGTCGTGAACCGGGACAGGGGGCCTACAATGAGCAGTTCTTC
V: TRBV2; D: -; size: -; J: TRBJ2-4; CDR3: CASRLRGSLAKNSQYF; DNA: TGTGCCAGCAGATTAAGGGGGTCCCTAGCCAAAAACAGTCAGTACTTC
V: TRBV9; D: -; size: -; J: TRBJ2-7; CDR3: CASSVGIGPPGLGEQYF; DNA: TGTGCCAGCAGCGTAGGGATAGGTCCTCCCGGGTTGGGCGAGCAGTACTTC
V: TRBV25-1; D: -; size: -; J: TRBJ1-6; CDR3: CASSESPGGNSPLHF; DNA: TGTGCCAGCAGTGAGAGTCCTGGAGGGAACTCACCCCTCCACTTT
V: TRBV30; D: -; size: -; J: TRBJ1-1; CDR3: CATPSTEAFF; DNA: TGTGCCACGCCGAGCACTGAAGCTTTCTTT
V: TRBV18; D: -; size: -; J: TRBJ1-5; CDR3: CASSPAGGANQPQHF; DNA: TGTGCCAGCTCACCCGCGGGTGGCGCCAATCAGCCCCAGCATTTT